The present T cell receptor beta chain was sequenced within a study of blood T cell repertoires in COVID-19. Study-wide context: The samples span acute and convalescent COVID-19 from the United States, Italy and Spain. Sources were T cells, B-cell-depleted T cells, or PBMCs; the material itself was cDNA or gDNA.

Original data processing: Amplified reference gene primers provided the basis for estimating nucleated cell counts. TCRdb keeps only in-frame clones here, not all; method: immunoSEQ multiplex PCR. Clone size and the V and J calls come from that table; the DNA yielded D and trimming. The sample yields about 160,000 clones, more than 85% seen once. The sequenced material came from peripheral blood. This clonotype was sampled from a man between 45 and 60 years old with acute or convalescent COVID-19.

The CDR3 protein is CASGLGQDQPQHF. CDR3 sequence (DNA): TGTGCTAGTGGTTTGGGGCAGGATCAGCCCCAGCATTTT. This chain connects TRBV12-5 to TRBJ1-5; D remains ambiguous. This CDR3 spans 13 amino acids. CDR1 is LGHNT and CDR2 is FRNRAP in the germline V gene. The V and J ends lost 1 base and 5 bases respectively, with 6 bases between them.